Reported below is one T cell receptor beta chain. Its cognate antigen is unknown. There are 15 residues in the CDR3. The V gene end was trimmed by 4 bases and the J gene end by 4 bases; junction bases not matched to a gene: 3. Germline V CDR1 and CDR2: LGHNA, YNFKEQ. Profiled with immunoSEQ multiplex PCR; TCRdb holds only in-frame clones, not every one. The table has about 99,000 clones, about 93% seen once. This specimen comes from a study of T cell responses to AZD1222 COVID-19 vaccine. Study-wide context: Second doses that came at about 4 or about 12 weeks were put together. Notes on the study in general: Just a handful of AZD1222 recipients tested seropositive at baseline. Targeting of unmutated variant regions was reportedly seen in nearly half of spike-specific TCRs.

The chain has TRBV4-2 and TRBJ2-1, with 11 bases fitting TRBD2. Sequencing used peripheral blood, obtained on day 0 of AZD1222 vaccination. The sequence was collected from an adult in good health. This CDR3 reads CASSPGLAEYNEQFF. The CDR3 coding sequence is TGTGCCAGCAGCCCGGGACTAGCGGAGTACAATGAGCAGTTCTTC.